This entry lists 29 T cell receptor beta chains sequenced from one sample in a study of OX40 agonist ivuxolimab in advanced cancers. Libraries were prepared by immunoSEQ multiplex PCR; TCRdb keeps only in-frame clonotypes and omits some of them. Of 100,000 to 140,000 clones listed, approximately 90% are singletons. Sample: CD4+ or CD8+ T cells sorted from blood, taken in a trial of the OX40 agonist ivuxolimab. Receptors originate from an adult with an advanced solid tumor such as melanoma, head and neck, liver or kidney cancer.

This clone was recorded only once. This rearrangement joins TRBV6-5 to TRBJ1-5, with 7 bases identical to TRBD1. The length of the CDR3 is 13 residues. V trimming: 6 bases; J trimming: 7 bases; junction bases outside the gene matches: 6. CDR1 is MNHEY, CDR2 SVGAGI, per germline. In DNA form, the CDR3 reads TGTGCCAGCAGGCGACAGGGAAACCAGCCCCAGCATTTT. Its protein product is CASRRQGNQPQHF.

The genes are TRBV15 and TRBJ2-7, with D unclear. This CDR3 is 14 amino acids long. V was trimmed by 0 bases and J by 6 bases, leaving 12 bases between them. Germline V gene lookup returns CDR1 LNHNV and CDR2 YYDKDF (reference sequence). The CDR3 sequence is CATSRDPQKTEQYF. For the CDR3, the DNA is TGTGCCACCAGCAGAGATCCGCAAAAGACCGAGCAGTACTTC.

This chain uses TRBV6-5 with TRBJ1-3; unclear D gene. The CDR3 is made up of 15 amino acids. Germline V lookup: CDR1 MNHEY, CDR2 SVGAGI. V was shortened by 0 bases and J by 9 bases, with 15 bases between the two germline ends. CDR3 protein: CASSYSLRSEATIYF. CDR3 sequence (DNA): TGTGCCAGCAGTTACTCTCTGAGAAGCGAGGCCACCATATATTTT.

The genes are TRBV11-2 and TRBJ1-4; TRBD1 is a possible D gene (5 bases). Trimming removed 2 bases from V and 8 bases from J, with 15 bases in between. Germline CDR1 SGHAT, CDR2 FQNNGV. The CDR3 runs to 15 residues. For the CDR3, the DNA is TGTGCCAGCAGCTTATCCAATGGGGGTCCAGAAAAACTGTTTTTT. As protein: CASSLSNGGPEKLFF.

The J gene is TRBJ2-2, the V gene TRBV6-1, with D maybe TRBD1 (6 bases). The CDR3 length is 15 residues. V gave up 11 bases and J gave up 1 base, with 17 bases separating them. CDR1 is MNHNS, CDR2 SASEGT, per germline. DNA for the CDR3: TGTGCCGGAAAAGAGGTGGACAGGAACACCGGGGAGCTGTTTTTT. Protein sequence: CAGKEVDRNTGELFF.

The V gene is TRBV7-2, the J gene TRBJ2-2; D is unclear. V was pared by 1 base and J by 1 base, with 4 bases between. CDR3 length: 14 residues. Germline-derived CDR1 and CDR2 are SGHTA and FQGNSA. Written as DNA, the CDR3 is TGTGCCAGCAGCTTAGTATGGAACACCGGGGAGCTGTTTTTT. Amino acids: CASSLVWNTGELFF.

The V and J genes are TRBV2 and TRBJ2-2; TRBD1 might be the D (6 bases). Trimming left V 6 bases short and J 1 base short, with 12 bases between. This CDR3 is built from 15 residues. CDR1 and CDR2 (germline): SNHLY, FYNNEI. The CDR3 loop reads CASSPIGGNTGELFF. CDR3 bases: TGTGCCAGCAGCCCCATAGGGGGGAACACCGGGGAGCTGTTTTTT. The variable domain in full, with the rest retrieved from reference TRBV2 and TRBJ2-2, is EPEVTQTPSHQVTQMGQEVILRCVPISNHLYFYWYRQILGQKVEFLVSFYNNEISEKSEIFDDQFSVERPDGSNFTLKIRSTKLEDSAMYFCASSPIGGNTGELFFGEGSRLTVL.

The V gene is TRBV11-2, the J gene TRBJ1-1; D is ambiguous. CDR1 and CDR2 from the germline V gene are SGHAT and FQNNGV. The CDR3 is 13 amino acids. Trimming pared 2 bases from V and 4 bases from J, leaving 8 bases between. This CDR3 is CASSLRWITEAFF. CDR3 bases: TGTGCCAGCAGCTTACGGTGGATCACTGAAGCTTTCTTT.

The chain has TRBV18 and TRBJ2-7; D not resolved. Between the trimmed V and J ends, which lost 1 base and 0 bases, there was a span of 4 bases. The CDR3 totals 13 residues. Looked up from germline, CDR1 is KGHSH and CDR2 is LQKENI. In nucleotides, the CDR3 is TGTGCCAGCTCACCACGGGACTCCTACGAGCAGTACTTC. The encoded protein is CASSPRDSYEQYF.

This clone has just one count. The chain uses TRBV11-2 and TRBJ1-6; a weak D match, TRBD1 (5 bases). The CDR3 extends over 14 amino acids. Germline V gene data show CDR1 as SGHAT and CDR2 as FQNNGV. Trimming stripped 3 bases from V and 5 bases from J, with 8 bases between. The CDR3 DNA follows: TGTGCCAGCAGCTTGACAGCTAATAATTCACCCCTCCACTTT. Translation: CASSLTANNSPLHF.

The V gene is TRBV5-1, the J gene TRBJ2-2; D call uncertain. V was cut by 5 bases and J by 0 bases, with 8 bases left in between. Germline CDR1 reads SGHRS; CDR2 reads YFSETQ. CDR3 size: 14 residues. As DNA, the CDR3 is TGCGCCAGCAGATCGGACCCGAACACCGGGGAGCTGTTTTTT. This codes for CASRSDPNTGELFF.

The chain carries TRBV10-3 and TRBJ1-3; no clear D. CDR1 and CDR2 (germline): ENHRY, SYGVKD. This CDR3 contains 14 residues. V lost 5 bases and J lost 1, with 9 bases in between. The CDR3 nucleotides read TGTGCCATCAGTCAGGACCTTTCTGGAAACACCATATATTTT. It is translated as CAISQDLSGNTIYF.

The chain joins TRBV10-1 to TRBJ1-1; D perhaps matches TRBD1 (5 bases). This CDR3 region has 13 residues. CDR1 is WNHNN and CDR2 is SYGVQD in the germline V gene (reference sequence). Deletions cut 9 bases from V and 7 bases from J, with 18 bases between. CDR3 in DNA: TGCGCCAGTAGAAACGGGGGTCTCGGTGAAGCTTTCTTT. This gives the protein CASRNGGLGEAFF.

The chain couples TRBV5-6 to TRBJ2-3; 9 bases match TRBD2. The CDR3 is made up of 14 amino acids. The germline gives CDR1 SGHDT, CDR2 YYEEEE. J lost 2 bases, V lost 5 bases, and 3 bases had no gene match. The CDR3, as DNA: TGTGCCAGCAGTCTAGCGGGGCCCACAGATACGCAGTATTTT. Protein sequence: CASSLAGPTDTQYF.

The V and J genes are TRBV18 and TRBJ2-7; D may be TRBD1 (5 bases). This CDR3 region has 15 residues. Germline V gene data show CDR1 as KGHSH and CDR2 as LQKENI. Trimming pared 5 bases from V and 2 bases from J, leaving 16 bases between. Written as DNA, the CDR3 is TGTGCCAGCTCAGCTGACAGTACAGACCCCTACGAGCAGTACTTC. Its protein is CASSADSTDPYEQYF.

This chain joins TRBV19 and TRBJ1-1; D might be TRBD1 (6 bases). This CDR3 is built from 14 residues. Germline values: CDR1 LNHDA, CDR2 SQIVND (reference sequence). V shed 4 bases and J shed 4 bases, with 13 bases lying between them. The CDR3, as DNA: TGTGCCAGTAGTAGGGGGCAACCGGCCACTGAAGCTTTCTTT. The encoded protein is CASSRGQPATEAFF.

The V and J genes are TRBV7-2 and TRBJ2-1, with D perhaps TRBD1 or TRBD2 (5 bases each). The CDR3 length is 14 residues. CDR1 is SGHTA and CDR2 is FQGNSA in the germline V gene. The V and J ends lost 5 bases and 10 bases respectively, with 18 bases between them. The CDR3 sequence is CASSPGPNWGEQFF. The CDR3 DNA sequence: TGTGCCAGCAGCCCGGGACCAAATTGGGGAGAGCAGTTCTTC.

The V gene is TRBV27, the J gene TRBJ2-7; 8 nucleotides agree with TRBD2. Trimming removed 2 bases from V and 3 bases from J; junction bases left unmatched: 9. Germline V gives CDR1 MNHEY, CDR2 SMNVEV (reference sequence). The CDR3 has 16 residues. CDR3 DNA: TGTGCCAGCAGTTTAAGCGGGACTAGTGCTTTCTACGAGCAGTACTTC. Its protein is CASSLSGTSAFYEQYF.

This sequence joins TRBV7-3 and TRBJ1-1, with unresolved D. This CDR3 comprises 16 residues. Germline CDR1 is SGHTA and CDR2 is FQGTGA. The V end lost 3 bases, the J end lost 0 bases, and 14 bases lay between the germline ends. CDR3 bases: TGTGCCAGCAGCTTCCTCGGATCAGTCATGAACACTGAAGCTTTCTTT. Its protein product is CASSFLGSVMNTEAFF.

This clone has just one count. This chain uses TRBV27 with TRBJ2-3, with no clear D. Trimming pared 5 bases from V and 5 bases from J, leaving 11 bases between. CDR3 size: 13 residues. The germline V gene encodes CDR1 MNHEY and CDR2 SMNVEV (reference sequence). CDR3 DNA: TGTGCCAGCAGTCTTCAGCGTCGAGATACGCAGTATTTT. This encodes CASSLQRRDTQYF.

This clone was seen a few times. The CDR3 DNA reads as TGTGCCAGCAGTAAAGGACAGGGTACGATCCCCTACGAGCAGTACTTC. Residues: CASSKGQGTIPYEQYF. The chain couples TRBV6-1 to TRBJ2-7, with 8 bases fitting TRBD1. The CDR3 runs to 16 residues. Germline CDR1 is MNHNS and CDR2 is SASEGT. Unmatched junction bases numbered 11, after V lost 5 bases and J lost 2 bases.

The rearrangement links TRBV7-9 to TRBJ2-2; D is undetermined. The CDR3 runs 16 residues. The V gene lost 1 base and the J gene lost 2 bases, with 11 bases spanning the gap. The germline CDR1 and CDR2 sequences are SEHNR and FQNEAQ (reference sequence). The CDR3 sequence is CASSLGAAANTGELFF. Written as DNA, the CDR3 is TGTGCCAGCAGCTTAGGGGCTGCGGCAAACACCGGGGAGCTGTTTTTT.

The chain combines TRBV6-5 with TRBJ2-7; 12 bases fit TRBD2. The germline gives CDR1 MNHEY, CDR2 SVGAGI. The CDR3 has 15 amino acids. Trimming cost V 7 bases and J 4 bases; bases outside gene matches: 8. The CDR3 region has the DNA TGTGCCAGCACCGATCTAGCGGGAGGGCCTTACGAGCAGTACTTC. This sequence encodes CASTDLAGGPYEQYF.

This rearrangement joins TRBV27 to TRBJ1-1; D remains unclear. This CDR3 is 13 amino acids long. Trimming took off 0 bases at V and 7 bases at J, with 9 bases between the two ends. CDR1 MNHEY and CDR2 SMNVEV come from the germline V gene (reference sequence). The CDR3 DNA reads as TGTGCCAGCAGTTTATCTGAGGGCCTTGAAGCTTTCTTT. Its translation is CASSLSEGLEAFF.

This clone was found once. This chain links TRBV10-1 with TRBJ2-2; 8 nucleotides align to TRBD2. Per germline, CDR1 WNHNN and CDR2 SYGVQD (reference sequence). The CDR3 length is 16 residues. The trim removed 4 bases at V and 4 bases at J, leaving 8 bases unmatched. CDR3 DNA: TGCGCCAGCAGTGTTAGCGGGGCGGCTAGCACCGGGGAGCTGTTTTTT. Its protein is CASSVSGAASTGELFF.

The chain has TRBV6-5 and TRBJ1-2; the D is unclear. Germline-derived CDR1 and CDR2 are MNHEY and SVGAGI. This CDR3 is built from 14 residues. The V and J ends lost 0 bases and 4 bases respectively, with 9 bases between them. For the CDR3, the DNA is TGTGCCAGCAGTTACTCCCCGGGTCGCTATGGCTACACCTTC. Amino acids: CASSYSPGRYGYTF.

The chain has TRBV19 and TRBJ1-1; D is undetermined. The CDR3 has 13 residues. Germline CDR1 LNHDA, CDR2 SQIVND (reference sequence). V lost 2 bases, J lost 0 bases, and 4 bases lay in between. The CDR3 DNA follows: TGTGCCAGTAGTATAACAGTGAACACTGAAGCTTTCTTT. Its translation: CASSITVNTEAFF.

The chain couples TRBV19 to TRBJ1-1; maybe TRBD1 (6 bases). The CDR3 is 13 residues long. Germline CDR1 reads LNHDA; CDR2 reads SQIVND (reference sequence). Trimming left V 3 bases short and J 10 bases short, with 15 bases between. The CDR3, as DNA: TGTGCCAGTAGTATGACAGGCGGGCCGGGAGCTTTCTTT. It is translated as CASSMTGGPGAFF.

The chain combines TRBV6-4 with TRBJ2-6; 7 nucleotides line up with TRBD1. This CDR3 has 16 residues. The germline CDR1 and CDR2 sequences are MRHNA and SNTAGT. V was clipped by 4 bases and J by 0 bases; unmatched bases: 3. The DNA of the CDR3 is TGTGCCAGCAGTGGACAGGGTACCTCTGGGGCCAACGTCCTGACTTTC. Translated, it gives CASSGQGTSGANVLTF.